Listed below are T cell receptor beta chains from one sample, sequenced in a study of cytomegalovirus exposure and HLA in healthy donors. The repertoire was sequenced with immunoSEQ multiplex PCR; TCRdb's copy has only in-frame clones and lacks some. The sample gives under 110,000 clones, 65% to 85% of which show up once; roughly 3% is in the top ten. Source material: PBMCs. Receptor source: a male donor in good health and CMV-seropositive. CDR3s include the opening cysteine and the closing phenylalanine or tryptophan. Each record gives: J gene, clone size, D gene, V gene, CDR3 length, CDR3 DNA, CDR3 protein. The D gene is left open where the match is weak. Rows may omit the clone size; those that give it use once, few, many or a size class.

J: TRBJ2-7; size: .; D: TRBD1; V: TRBV19; length: 16; DNA: TGTGCCAGTAGTATAGGACAGGGACAGGTTACCTACGAGCAGTACTTC; CDR3: CASSIGQGQVTYEQYF
J: TRBJ1-1; size: .; D: .; V: TRBV4-3; length: 14; DNA: TGCGCCAGCAGCCAAGATGAGTCAGGAGGTGAAGCTTTCTTT; CDR3: CASSQDESGGEAFF
J: TRBJ2-1; size: .; D: TRBD2; V: TRBV27; length: 20; DNA: TGTGCCAGCACTTCGACCTCCGGGACTAGCGGGGGAAGGTCCTACAATGAGCAGTTCTTC; CDR3: CASTSTSGTSGGRSYNEQFF
J: TRBJ2-7; size: .; D: TRBD2; V: TRBV7-9; length: 14; DNA: TGTGCCAGCAGCTTAGCGGGACTAGCGGGGCAGCAGTACTTC; CDR3: CASSLAGLAGQQYF
J: TRBJ1-2; size: .; D: TRBD1; V: TRBV5-1; length: 19; DNA: TGCGCCAGCAGCTTGGAGTCAGGGGGGTCCACGAGACCTTCCTATGGCTACACCTTC; CDR3: CASSLESGGSTRPSYGYTF
J: TRBJ2-2; size: .; D: .; V: TRBV29-1; length: 11; DNA: TGCAGCGCTGGACTTACCGGGGAGCTGTTTTTT; CDR3: CSAGLTGELFF
J: TRBJ2-7; size: .; D: .; V: TRBV14; length: 14; DNA: TGTGCCAGCAGCCAAACCCCACGGGGTTACGAGCAGTACTTC; CDR3: CASSQTPRGYEQYF
J: TRBJ1-5; size: .; D: TRBD1; V: TRBV19; length: 13; DNA: TGTGCCAGTGCGACAGGGCGCAATCAGCCCCAGCATTTT; CDR3: CASATGRNQPQHF
J: TRBJ2-3; size: .; D: TRBD2; V: TRBV4-3; length: 18; DNA: TGCGCCAGCAGCCAAGATGCCGGGACTAGTAAAGGCACAGATACGCAGTATTTT; CDR3: CASSQDAGTSKGTDTQYF
J: TRBJ2-7; size: few; D: TRBD1; V: TRBV2; length: 10; DNA: TGTGCCAGCAGTCGACAGGGGTTGGACTTC; CDR3: CASSRQGLDF
J: TRBJ2-7; size: .; D: .; V: TRBV25-1; length: 16; DNA: TGTGCCAGCAGTGACCAACGACAGCCAGGGGATTACGAGCAGTACTTC; CDR3: CASSDQRQPGDYEQYF
J: TRBJ1-6; size: .; D: TRBD1; V: TRBV27; length: 15; DNA: TGTGCCAGCAGTTTATCGACAGGGGGCGGTTCACCCCTCCACTTT; CDR3: CASSLSTGGGSPLHF
J: TRBJ2-3; size: .; D: TRBD1; V: TRBV7-2; length: 14; DNA: TGTGCCAGCAGCCCTCGGACAGGGACAGATACGCAGTATTTT; CDR3: CASSPRTGTDTQYF
J: TRBJ2-7; size: once; D: .; V: TRBV10-1; length: 13; DNA: TGCGCCAGCAGAGGGACAGCCGGGGGCGAGCAGTACTTC; CDR3: CASRGTAGGEQYF
J: TRBJ1-5; size: .; D: .; V: TRBV6-4; length: 16; DNA: TGTGCCAGCAGACCAGAACAGGATTATAGCAATCAGCCCCAGCATTTT; CDR3: CASRPEQDYSNQPQHF
J: TRBJ2-7; size: .; D: .; V: TRBV30; length: 14; DNA: TGTGCCTGGAGTGTACGGGGGGCCTTGTACGAGCAGTACTTC; CDR3: CAWSVRGALYEQYF
J: TRBJ2-2; size: .; D: TRBD1; V: TRBV4-1; length: 15; DNA: TGCGCCAGCAGCGGACCGGGACAGGGGCCCGGGGAGCTGTTTTTT; CDR3: CASSGPGQGPGELFF
J: TRBJ2-2; size: .; D: TRBD1; V: TRBV19; length: 14; DNA: TGTGCCAGTAGTTCAGACAGGGTACCCGGGGAGCTGTTTTTT; CDR3: CASSSDRVPGELFF
J: TRBJ1-1; size: .; D: TRBD1; V: TRBV11-2; length: 14; DNA: TGTGCCAGCAGCATGACAGGGGGCGTCACTGAAGCTTTCTTT; CDR3: CASSMTGGVTEAFF
J: TRBJ1-1; size: .; D: .; V: TRBV29-1; length: 15; DNA: TGCAGCGTTGAAGATCTGGTCAGGGAGAACACTGAAGCTTTCTTT; CDR3: CSVEDLVRENTEAFF
J: TRBJ1-5; size: .; D: TRBD1; V: TRBV9; length: 15; DNA: TGTGCCAGCAGCCGAGGGGGCGCCGGGAATCAGCCCCAGAATTTT; CDR3: CASSRGGAGNQPQNF
J: TRBJ2-2; size: .; D: .; V: TRBV2; length: 13; DNA: TGTGCCAGCAAACTCGGGTGGACCGGGGAGCTGTTTTTT; CDR3: CASKLGWTGELFF
J: TRBJ1-6; size: .; D: TRBD1; V: TRBV7-9; length: 19; DNA: TGTGCCAGCAGCTTTGTAGAAGGACAGGGTGGTCAATTTAATTCACCCCTCCACTTT; CDR3: CASSFVEGQGGQFNSPLHF
J: TRBJ2-7; size: .; D: .; V: TRBV6-6; length: 12; DNA: TGTGCCAGCAGTCGGGTTTCCTACGAGCAGTACTTC; CDR3: CASSRVSYEQYF
J: TRBJ1-6; size: few; D: TRBD1; V: TRBV9; length: 16; DNA: TGTGCCAGCAGCGTGGGGACAGGGTACGGGGGTTCACCCCTCCACTTT; CDR3: CASSVGTGYGGSPLHF
J: TRBJ2-7; size: .; D: TRBD2; V: TRBV4-3; length: 17; DNA: TGCGCCAGCAGCCAAGATAGCGGGGCTAGCGGGAGTCGCGAGCAGTACTTC; CDR3: CASSQDSGASGSREQYF